The T cell receptor beta chain under discussion was sequenced for a study of T cells in Graves' hyperthyroidism and ophthalmopathy. Broader study findings: A 13 V-J signature model discriminated ophthalmopathy versus stable hyperthyroidism.

Ten or more counts support this clonotype. Antigen unknown. Amplification of TCR beta CDR3 regions used RNA as the template. The TCR CDR3 first-round RT-PCR relied on the HTBI primer set. TCRdb re-called the multiplex PCR reads with MiXCR, one entry per CDR3 protein. The table records hundreds of thousands of distinct CDR3 sequences, roughly 20% of them present only once. Germline trimming cut 1 base from V and 0 bases from J; bases unmatched to any gene: 6. The germline V gene has CDR1 MNHNS and CDR2 SASEGT. CDR3 length: 18 amino acids. The sample taken for sequencing was blood. This TCR derives from a woman between 50 and 59 years old with Graves' hyperthyroidism that later progressed to Graves' ophthalmopathy. This sequence joins TRBV6-1 and TRBJ2-5; 12 nucleotides agree with TRBD2. The CDR3, as DNA: TGTGCCAGCAGTGAAGAGGCTAGCGGGGGGGCCTACCAAGAGACCCAGTACTTC. Amino acid sequence: CASSEEASGGAYQETQYF.